These 4 T cell receptor beta chains came from one sample sequenced in a study of monozygotic twins with inflammatory bowel disease. TCRdb re-called the 5' RACE reads and shows each CDR3 protein once, DNA omitted. With approximately 330,000 distinct CDR3 sequences in the sample, the ten largest clones hold 2% to 2.5%. The source material was blood. Receptors were obtained from a human donor with ulcerative colitis or Crohn's disease, or a healthy co-twin of an affected twin (not recorded which).

This CDR3 is CASSQDRVSGNTIYF. The chain couples TRBV4-3 to TRBJ1-3; the TCRdb call, TRBD1, lacks DNA for checking. This CDR3 has 15 residues. CDR1 is LGHNA, CDR2 YSLEER, per germline.

This rearrangement joins TRBV20-1 to TRBJ1-1. Germline loops: CDR1 DFQATT, CDR2 SNEGSKA (reference sequence). This CDR3 region has 14 residues. CDR3 sequence: CSARGIGGIAEAFF.

This chain joins TRBV30 and TRBJ2-6. Germline-derived CDR1 and CDR2 are GTSNPN and SVGIG (reference sequence). The CDR3 extends over 14 amino acids. The CDR3 reads CAWRQGSGANVLTF.

This rearrangement joins TRBV5-1 to TRBJ2-5; without DNA, the TCRdb call of TRBD1 cannot be checked. Germline V gene sequence: CDR1 SGHRS, CDR2 YFSETQ. The CDR3 is 16 residues long. The CDR3 protein is CASRRAPGTQQETQYF.